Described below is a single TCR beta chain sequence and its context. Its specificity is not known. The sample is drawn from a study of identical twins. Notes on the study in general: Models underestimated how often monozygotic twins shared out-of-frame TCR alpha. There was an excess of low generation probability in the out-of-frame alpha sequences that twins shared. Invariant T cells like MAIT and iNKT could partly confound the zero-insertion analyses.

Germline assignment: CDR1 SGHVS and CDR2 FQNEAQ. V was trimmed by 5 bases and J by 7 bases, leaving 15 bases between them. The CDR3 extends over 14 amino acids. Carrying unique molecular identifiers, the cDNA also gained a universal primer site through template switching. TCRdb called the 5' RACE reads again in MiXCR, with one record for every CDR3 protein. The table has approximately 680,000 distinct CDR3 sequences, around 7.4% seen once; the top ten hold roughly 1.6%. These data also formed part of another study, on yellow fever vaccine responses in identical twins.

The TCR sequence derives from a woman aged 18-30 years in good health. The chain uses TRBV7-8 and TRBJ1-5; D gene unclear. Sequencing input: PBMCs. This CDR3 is CASSPGPGEQPQHF. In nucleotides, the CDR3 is TGTGCCAGCAGCCCGGGCCCAGGCGAACAGCCCCAGCATTTT.